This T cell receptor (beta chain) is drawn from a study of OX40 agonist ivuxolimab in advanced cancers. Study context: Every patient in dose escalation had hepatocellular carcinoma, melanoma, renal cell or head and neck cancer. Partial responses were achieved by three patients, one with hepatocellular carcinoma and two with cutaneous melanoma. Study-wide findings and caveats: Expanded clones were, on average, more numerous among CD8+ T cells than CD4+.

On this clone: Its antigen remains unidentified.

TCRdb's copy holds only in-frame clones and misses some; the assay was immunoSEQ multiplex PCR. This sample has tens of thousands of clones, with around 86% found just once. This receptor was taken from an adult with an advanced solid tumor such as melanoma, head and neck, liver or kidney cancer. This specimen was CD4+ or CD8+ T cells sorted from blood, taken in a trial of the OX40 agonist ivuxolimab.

CDR3 loop: CASSLDGTRYQETQYF. The CDR3 DNA reads TGTGCCAGCAGCTTAGACGGGACTAGGTACCAAGAGACCCAGTACTTC. The V gene is TRBV13, the J gene TRBJ2-5; 8 nucleotides agree with TRBD2. Germline V CDR1 and CDR2: PRHDT, FYEKMQ (reference sequence). This CDR3 is 16 amino acids long. Unmatched junction bases numbered 4, after V lost 1 base and J lost 0 bases.